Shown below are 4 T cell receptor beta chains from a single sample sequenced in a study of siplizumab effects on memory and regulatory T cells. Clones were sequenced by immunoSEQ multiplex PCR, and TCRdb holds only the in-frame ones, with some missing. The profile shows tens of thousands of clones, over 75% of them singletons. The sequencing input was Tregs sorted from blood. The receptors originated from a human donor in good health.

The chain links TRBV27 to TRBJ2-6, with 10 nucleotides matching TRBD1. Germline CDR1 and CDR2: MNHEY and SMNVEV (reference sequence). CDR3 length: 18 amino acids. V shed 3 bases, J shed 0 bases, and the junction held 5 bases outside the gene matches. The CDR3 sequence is CASSFGRQGASGANVLTF. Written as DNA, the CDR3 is TGTGCCAGCAGTTTCGGGAGACAGGGGGCCTCTGGGGCCAACGTCCTGACTTTC.

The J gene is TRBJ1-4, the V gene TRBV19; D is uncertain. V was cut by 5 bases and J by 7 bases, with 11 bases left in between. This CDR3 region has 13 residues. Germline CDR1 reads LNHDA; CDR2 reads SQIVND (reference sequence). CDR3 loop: CASSLALVEKLFF. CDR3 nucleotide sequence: TGTGCCAGTAGTCTTGCTCTGGTTGAAAAACTGTTTTTT. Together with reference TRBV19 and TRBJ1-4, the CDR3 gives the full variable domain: DGGITQSPKYLFRKEGQNVTLSCEQNLNHDAMYWYRQDPGQGLRLIYYSQIVNDFQKGDIAEGYSVSREKKESFPLTVTSAQKNPTAFYLCASSLALVEKLFFGSGTQLSVL.

The CDR3 loop is CASSPGTYSEAFF. The DNA of the CDR3 is TGCGCCAGCAGCCCCGGGACGTATTCTGAAGCTTTCTTT. The chain links TRBV5-1 to TRBJ1-1; tentatively, D is TRBD1 (5 bases). The CDR3 has 13 amino acids. The V and J ends lost 4 bases and 6 bases respectively, with 13 bases between them. CDR1 is SGHRS, CDR2 YFSETQ, per germline.

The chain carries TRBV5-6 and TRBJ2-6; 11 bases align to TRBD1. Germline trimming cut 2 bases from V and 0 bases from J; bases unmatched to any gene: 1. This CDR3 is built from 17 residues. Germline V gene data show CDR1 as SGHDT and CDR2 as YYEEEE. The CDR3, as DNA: TGTGCCAGCAGCTTTGGACAGGGGGCCTCTGGGGCCAACGTCCTGACTTTC. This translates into CASSFGQGASGANVLTF.